The present entry profiles one T cell receptor (beta chain) with its context. Its antigen is not yet known. Per-base qualities were not stored, and no clone one base away is much larger. The donors were healthy, HIV-negative adults who had no recently reported acute infections or vaccinations. Every donor was a Caucasian adult residing in Nashville, Tennessee, USA. Magnetic negative selection was used to enrich CD4+ T cells, after which naive cells were positively selected on CD45RA and the negative fraction became the memory subset. Blood was obtained by leukapheresis, after which PBMCs were separated by Ficoll-Histopaque density gradient centrifugation and cryopreserved in liquid nitrogen vapor phase. Analytical flow cytometry was used to check the purity and quantity of every magnetically sorted T cell population. Each sorted fraction had its genomic DNA isolated and then quantified by UV absorbance on a Nanodrop 2000c.

The sample belongs to a study of shared clonotypes between healthy human individuals (dated by TCRdb to 2020 to 2021). General notes on the study: Two women and three men aged 18 to 49 years were included in the cohort. For each donor, three plates each were used for CD4 naive and CD4 memory, two plates were used for CD8 naive, and one plate was used for CD8 memory. Blood TCR repertoires of a handful of healthy adults were deeply sequenced to estimate repertoire size and the extent of clonotype sharing between individuals. Different laboratories and diverse techniques were used to prepare libraries and sequence TCR repertoires, to increase sequencing depth and limit assay-specific biases. Per donor, leukapheresis produced somewhere between about 0.85 and 8.9 billion PBMCs. What the research found in general, with its limitations: Approximately 5% of naive CD4, 3.5% of naive CD8, roughly 2.4% of memory CD4, and about 0.4% of memory CD8 clonotypes were shared across a few donors. Larger estimated clonotype richness was generally found for naive subsets than for memory subsets. Pairwise subsampling indicated that sequencing depth was expected to affect the degree of clonotype sharing among donors. Even with the large sequencing depth, rarefaction of the sorted-subset datasets indicated that sequencing was incomplete. The small number of donors limited the genetic and exposure-history diversity represented. Sampling was restricted to blood, and TCR repertoires in tissue are likely to differ from TCR repertoires in blood. Higher generation probabilities were observed for clonotypes shared by all four sorted-subset donors than for non-shared clonotypes.

Using the deep immunoSEQ assay, multiplex PCR amplified TCR CDR3 regions from genomic DNA. For each cell subset, the extracted genomic DNA was distributed evenly across all wells of several immunoSEQ 96-well plates, and each plate served as one replicate. For sorted subsets, roughly 0.2 ug genomic DNA, equal to 30,000 to 35,000 T cell genomes, was loaded into each replicate PCR. Purified libraries were measured with a Qubit 3.0 fluorometer, size-checked on a Bioanalyzer 2100, and measured again with the KAPA Library Quantification kit. A separate single-read 150-cycle Illumina NextSeq 550 flow cell was used to sequence each immunoSEQ 96-well plate. The source study handled its data this way. Because the immunoSEQ output included only junctional sequences and no quality scores, the filtering could not be the same as the filtering used for full-length reads. To assign V/J genes and CDR3, sequences were annotated using PyIR, a Python wrapper for IgBLAST v1.9, with IMGT germline references. Reads were removed for weak V/J assignments (E-value above 1e-6), missing CDR3, stop codons, out-of-frame junctions, or ambiguous translated residues. V3J clonotypes were defined by identical inferred V gene, J gene, and CDR3 amino acid sequence. The percentage overlap between two repertoires was calculated by dividing the number of shared unique clonotypes by the size of the smaller repertoire. Richness of each repertoire was evaluated using RTK rarefaction, the Chao1 estimator, and Recon v2.1 estimates of unobserved clonotypes. For all TCRbeta clonotypes obtained by the gDNA method from a handful of donors, generation probabilities were computed with OLGA. The clones in this table, taken by TCRdb from immuneACCESS, are in-frame only. Not every clone is retained; where verified, under half of the shortfall comes from an unresolved V gene, and the cause of the rest is unknown. V, J and clone size were drawn from that table, and D and trimming were deduced from the DNA. The sample table records about 960,000 clones; more than 75% of these occur just once. Clones ranked in the top ten supply approximately 1.5% of the sample.

Measured from the cysteine to the phenylalanine, the CDR3 is 14 residues long. Only the CDR3 portion is preserved as DNA: 42 bases, with reading frame beginning at the first base. Trimming takes 7 bases from V and 7 bases from J, and the germline ends sit 18 bases apart. CDR1 and CDR2 are drawn from the germline V gene: SGHRS, YFSETQ. Material for sequencing was memory CD4+ T cells sorted from blood. According to the study, the label for this sample's cell subset or site signals: CD45RA-negative fraction. The TCR comes from a man aged 18 to 30 in good health. The chain links TRBV5-1 with TRBJ2-1; there is no confident call for the D gene. In nucleotide form, the sequence is TGCGCCAGCTCGGGCGACGGCGGATGGAATGAGCAGTTCTTC. Its amino acids are CASSGDGGWNEQFF.